The 17 T cell receptor beta chains below were found in one sample sequenced in a study of T cell repertoires in cytomegalovirus infection. No antigens are known for them. In TCRdb, the reads were re-called with MiXCR into one record per CDR3 protein. This table has approximately 990,000 distinct CDR3 sequences, around 30% appearing once. Material: cultured CD8+ T cells from PBMCs, obtained from culture after CMV antigen stimulation. The receptors come from a human donor in good health (CMV status not recorded). Some clones in this sample may be carry-over from other donors' samples.

The gene calls are TRBV19 and TRBJ2-5, with 9 bases lining up with TRBD1. V was pared by 1 base and J by 5 bases, with 5 bases of the junction left unmatched. Per the germline V gene, CDR1 is LNHDA and CDR2 is SQIVND (reference sequence). This CDR3 spans 15 amino acids. The CDR3, as DNA: TGTGCCAGTAGTATAGGACAGGGGGTTCTCGAGACCCAGTACTTC. This translates into CASSIGQGVLETQYF.

On this clonotype: One end of the junction varies from germline; a read error may be responsible. This chain joins TRBV5-4 and TRBJ2-1; D not resolved. Germline CDR1 is SGHNT and CDR2 is YYREEE (reference sequence). The CDR3 runs 12 residues. In DNA form, the CDR3 reads TGTGCCAGCAACTTGGCCACGTATGAGCAGTTCTTC. Encoded protein: CASNLATYEQFF.

The chain has TRBV5-1 and TRBJ1-1; D call uncertain. This CDR3 contains 14 residues. Looked up from germline, CDR1 is SGHRS and CDR2 is YFSETQ. V was clipped by 0 bases and J by 8 bases, with 14 bases between them. CDR3 residues: CASSLGPEVTEAFF. CDR3 in DNA: TGCGCCAGCAGCTTGGGACCGGAAGTTACCGAAGCTTTCTTT.

This clonotype occurred many times. The CDR3 sequence: CASSLEGQGADEQYF. DNA of the CDR3: TGCGCCAGCAGCTTGGAAGGACAGGGGGCGGACGAGCAGTACTTC. The V and J genes are TRBV5-1 and TRBJ2-7; 11 nucleotides line up with TRBD1. V gave up 0 bases and J gave up 5 bases; unmatched junction bases: 4. CDR3 length: 15 amino acids. Germline V lookup: CDR1 SGHRS, CDR2 YFSETQ.

The rearrangement uses TRBV2 and TRBJ2-3; 11 nucleotides align to TRBD1. CDR1 and CDR2 from the germline V gene are SNHLY and FYNNEI. The CDR3 totals 16 residues. The V and J ends lost 4 bases and 1 base, in that order; junction bases with no gene match: 4. The CDR3 coding sequence is TGTGCCAGCAGTGGGACAGGGGGCGCGGGCACAGATACGCAGTATTTT. The encoded protein is CASSGTGGAGTDTQYF.

The chain has TRBV4-1 and TRBJ1-2; D is ambiguous. Trimming cost V 0 bases and J 2 bases, with 13 bases left between them. CDR3 size: 16 residues. Germline assignment: CDR1 MGHRA and CDR2 YSYEKL. CDR3 amino acids: CASSQERARNNYGYTF. For the CDR3, the DNA is TGCGCCAGCAGCCAAGAAAGGGCCAGGAACAACTATGGCTACACCTTC.

In this sample, this clonotype turned up a few times. The chain is built from TRBV6-6 and TRBJ2-1; possibly TRBD1 or TRBD2 for D (5 bases each). V was cut by 7 bases and J by 6 bases, with 22 bases left in between. The CDR3 contains 16 residues. Looked up from germline, CDR1 is MNHNY and CDR2 is SVGAGI (reference sequence). The CDR3: CASTRLGGGRGNEQFF. The CDR3 nucleotides read TGTGCCAGCACGAGGCTCGGTGGGGGACGGGGCAATGAGCAGTTCTTC.

This chain uses TRBV4-1 with TRBJ2-3; D perhaps matches TRBD1 (5 bases). CDR1 and CDR2 from the germline V gene are MGHRA and YSYEKL. The CDR3 has 15 residues. V was pared by 0 bases and J by 4 bases, with 11 bases between. CDR3 residues: CASSQDGQGSDTQYF. Written as DNA, the CDR3 is TGCGCCAGCAGCCAAGATGGGCAGGGCTCAGATACGCAGTATTTT.

The chain recombines TRBV7-9 with TRBJ2-7; 8 bases are a match to TRBD1. Germline V lookup: CDR1 SEHNR, CDR2 FQNEAQ (reference sequence). Germline trimming cut 5 bases from V and 2 bases from J; bases unmatched to any gene: 11. This CDR3 has 16 amino acids. Written as DNA, the CDR3 is TGTGCCAGCAGCCCTCTTGGACAGGGAGGAACCTACGAGCAGTACTTC. This codes for CASSPLGQGGTYEQYF.

The chain employs TRBV20-1 and TRBJ2-3, with D possibly being TRBD1 (5 bases). The germline V gene encodes CDR1 DFQATT and CDR2 SNEGSKA (reference sequence). V was trimmed by 3 bases and J by 1 base, leaving 17 bases between them. The CDR3 totals 16 residues. The CDR3 protein is CSARNLLRAGTDTQYF. Written as DNA, the CDR3 is TGCAGTGCTAGGAACCTCCTCAGGGCAGGCACAGATACGCAGTATTTT.

This clonotype is a singleton in its sample. The CDR3 spells CASEASGGGNEQFF. In nucleotides, the CDR3 is TGTGCCAGCGAGGCTAGCGGGGGGGGGAATGAGCAGTTCTTC. The chain has TRBV12-3 or TRBV12-4 and TRBJ2-1, with 12 nucleotides matching TRBD2. V was pared by 8 bases and J by 7 bases, with 6 bases of the junction left unmatched. This CDR3 comprises 14 residues.

The gene calls are TRBV14 and TRBJ2-1; perhaps TRBD1 as D (6 bases). Germline V gene sequence: CDR1 SGHDN, CDR2 FVKESK. V lost 0 bases to trimming and J lost 14 bases, with 14 bases between them. The CDR3 is made up of 13 amino acids. The CDR3 DNA reads TGTGCCAGCAGCCAAGAATCATTCAGGGGCGAGTTCTTC. It yields the protein CASSQESFRGEFF.

The chain employs TRBV2 and TRBJ2-3, with TRBD2 matching 12 bases. Germline values: CDR1 SNHLY, CDR2 FYNNEI. This CDR3 is built from 16 residues. With V trimmed by 1 base and J by 6 bases, 5 bases remained unmatched. The CDR3 spells CASSEEASGGGDTQYF. In DNA form, the CDR3 reads TGTGCCAGCAGTGAAGAGGCTAGCGGGGGGGGTGATACGCAGTATTTT.

The chain has TRBV24-1 and TRBJ1-4; 7 nucleotides line up with TRBD1. The germline V gene has CDR1 KGHDR and CDR2 SFDVKD. The V gene end was trimmed by 3 bases and the J gene end by 4 bases; junction bases not matched to a gene: 4. The CDR3 loop spans 15 amino acids. The CDR3 reads CATSDPGTVNEKLFF. The CDR3 coding sequence is TGTGCCACCAGTGATCCCGGGACAGTTAATGAAAAACTGTTTTTT.

The sample holds a few counts of this clonotype. The V and J genes are TRBV4-3 and TRBJ1-2; a possible D gene is TRBD1 (5 bases). From germline, CDR1 is LGHNA and CDR2 YSLEER. The CDR3 consists of 15 residues. The germline V and J ends were trimmed by 0 bases and 4 bases, with 12 bases remaining between them. CDR3 sequence (DNA): TGCGCCAGCAGCCAAGAAAGGGGAGGCAGCTATGGCTACACCTTC. This gives the protein CASSQERGGSYGYTF.

The V gene is TRBV4-3, the J gene TRBJ2-5, with TRBD2 as a possible D gene (5 bases). V gave up 0 bases and J gave up 4 bases, with 12 bases separating them. This CDR3 contains 15 residues. Germline lookup yields CDR1 LGHNA and CDR2 YSLEER. Here the CDR3 DNA reads TGCGCCAGCAGCCAAGATGGCCTAGCTGGAGAGACCCAGTACTTC. Protein product: CASSQDGLAGETQYF.

This chain connects TRBV28 to TRBJ2-1, with 15 nucleotides matching TRBD2. CDR1 and CDR2 (germline): MDHEN, SYDVKM. V was clipped by 1 base and J by 11 bases; unmatched bases: 15. CDR3 length: 19 amino acids. The CDR3 nucleotides read TGTGCCAGCAGTTTATCCGGGACTAGCGGGGGGCGGACCCACCTTAAGCAGTTCTTC. Translated, it gives CASSLSGTSGGRTHLKQFF. Drawing the rest from reference TRBV28 and TRBJ2-1, the complete variable domain is DVKVTQSSRYLVKRTGEKVFLECVQDMDHENMFWYRQDPGLGLRLIYFSYDVKMKEKGDIPEGYSVSREKKERFSLILESASTNQTSMYLCASSLSGTSGGRTHLKQFFGPGTRLTVL.